Presented here are 25 T cell receptor beta chains from one specimen sequenced in a study of cytomegalovirus exposure and HLA in healthy donors. Repertoires were generated with immunoSEQ multiplex PCR, while TCRdb's copy carries only in-frame clones and drops some. The sample consists of 150,000 to 200,000 clones, 80% to 90% of them appearing once. The sample consisted of PBMCs. All receptors come from a woman aged 25-40 years in good health and CMV-seronegative.

The chain recombines TRBV5-1 with TRBJ2-3, with D hard to call. The CDR3 length is 15 residues. V lost 1 base and J lost 3, with 12 bases in between. Germline loops: CDR1 SGHRS, CDR2 YFSETQ. CDR3 in amino acids: CASSLSAPQTDTQYF. The CDR3, as DNA: TGCGCCAGCAGCTTGAGCGCCCCGCAAACAGATACGCAGTATTTT.

The chain joins TRBV11-3 to TRBJ2-7, with D unresolved. V was shortened by 1 base and J by 7 bases, with 11 bases between the two germline ends. This CDR3 contains 13 residues. Looked up from germline, CDR1 is SGHNT and CDR2 is YENEEA. CDR3 loop: CASSLGGLGEQYF. CDR3 DNA: TGTGCCAGCAGCTTAGGAGGTCTTGGGGAGCAGTACTTC.

In its sample, this clone was seen many times. This chain's CDR3 is CASSLGQRSYEQYF. The CDR3 DNA reads TGTGCCAGCAGCTTAGGACAGCGATCCTACGAGCAGTACTTC. The chain has TRBV11-2 and TRBJ2-7; possible D gene TRBD1, 5 bases. The CDR3 consists of 14 residues. Germline V lookup: CDR1 SGHAT, CDR2 FQNNGV. V was trimmed by 1 base and J by 1 base, leaving 8 bases between them. Supplemented by reference TRBV11-2 and TRBJ2-7, the full variable domain reads EAGVAQSPRYKIIEKRQSVAFWCNPISGHATLYWYQQILGQGPKLLIQFQNNGVVDDSQLPKDRFSAERLKGVDSTLKIQPAKLEDSAVYLCASSLGQRSYEQYFGPGTRLTVT.

J is TRBJ1-2 and V is TRBV18, with a weak D call TRBD1 (5 bases). The CDR3 contains 12 residues. Germline V gives CDR1 KGHSH, CDR2 LQKENI. V was pared by 3 bases and J by 8 bases, with 10 bases between. The CDR3 nucleotides are TGTGCCAGCTCACCGGGACTTCGGGGCTACACCTTC. Amino acid sequence: CASSPGLRGYTF.

CDR3 sequence: CASSQEILLAGGTHEQFF. As DNA, the CDR3 is TGTGCCAGCAGCCAAGAGATCCTTCTAGCGGGAGGTACCCATGAGCAGTTCTTC. The chain couples TRBV4-2 to TRBJ2-1; TRBD2 matches at 11 bases. V lost 0 bases, J lost 8 bases, and 12 bases stayed unmatched. CDR1 LGHNA and CDR2 YNFKEQ come from the germline V gene. The CDR3 is 18 residues long.

This clone was counted once. The chain uses TRBV5-1 and TRBJ2-7; TRBD1 agrees at 7 bases. Losses at the gene ends were 2 bases for V and 1 base for J; bases not matched to a gene: 3. This CDR3 spans 14 amino acids. CDR1 and CDR2 from the germline V gene are SGHRS and YFSETQ. The CDR3 bases are TGCGCCAGCAGCTTAGACAGGGCTTCCTACGAGCAGTACTTC. Its translation: CASSLDRASYEQYF.

The sample holds one count of this clone. The rearrangement joins TRBV27 to TRBJ2-1, with TRBD2 as a possible D gene (6 bases). Trimming pared 3 bases from V and 6 bases from J, leaving 15 bases between. The V gene's germline CDR1 is MNHEY and CDR2 SMNVEV (reference sequence). CDR3 size: 15 residues. The CDR3 reads CASSLRFAGSNEQFF. The CDR3 DNA follows: TGTGCCAGCAGTTTGAGGTTTGCGGGGAGCAATGAGCAGTTCTTC.

This clone appeared a few times. The CDR3: CASSRTSNTEAFF. The CDR3 nucleotides read TGTGCCAGCAGCCGCACATCGAACACTGAAGCTTTCTTT. The gene calls are TRBV11-2 and TRBJ1-1, with D unresolved. V lost 5 bases and J lost 1, with 8 bases in between. The CDR3 extends over 13 amino acids. CDR1 is SGHAT, CDR2 FQNNGV, per germline.

The chain has TRBV28 and TRBJ2-7; D tentatively reads TRBD1 or TRBD2 (5 bases each). This CDR3 region has 14 residues. V lost 6 bases, J lost 1 base, and 13 bases lay in between. Germline lookup yields CDR1 MDHEN and CDR2 SYDVKM. CDR3 nucleotide sequence: TGTGCCAGCAGCCCCCCCGGGGCTTCCTACGAGCAGTACTTC. Translating gives CASSPPGASYEQYF.

The chain employs TRBV11-1 and TRBJ1-1, with TRBD1 identical over 10 bases. CDR1 and CDR2 (germline): SGHAT, FQDESV (reference sequence). The CDR3 consists of 13 residues. Trimming removed 2 bases from V and 11 bases from J; junction bases left unmatched: 5. For the CDR3, the DNA is TGTGCCAGCAGCTTATCGGGACAGGGGACGGCTTTCTTT. It is translated as CASSLSGQGTAFF.

The genes are TRBV6-5 and TRBJ2-7, with TRBD1 identical over 11 bases. CDR3 length: 15 amino acids. Germline trimming cut 5 bases from V and 5 bases from J; bases unmatched to any gene: 8. CDR1 MNHEY and CDR2 SVGAGI come from the germline V gene. CDR3 region: CASSTRTGGKNEQYF. The CDR3 region has the DNA TGTGCCAGCAGTACACGGACAGGGGGCAAGAACGAGCAGTACTTC.

V gene TRBV2 combines with J gene TRBJ2-3; TRBD2 agrees at 10 bases. V was pared by 6 bases and J by 2 bases, with 11 bases of the junction left unmatched. This CDR3 spans 17 amino acids. Germline V gene lookup returns CDR1 SNHLY and CDR2 FYNNEI. CDR3 residues: CASRHFIAGGSTDTQYF. The DNA for the CDR3 is TGTGCCAGCAGACACTTTATAGCGGGGGGCTCCACAGATACGCAGTATTTT.

The rearrangement joins TRBV4-1 to TRBJ2-7; D not resolved. Germline CDR1 and CDR2: MGHRA and YSYEKL. The CDR3 consists of 13 residues. Trimming cost V 0 bases and J 6 bases, with 9 bases left between them. CDR3 nucleotides: TGCGCCAGCAGCCAAGATCTGGTTTCCGAGCAGTACTTC. Translated, it gives CASSQDLVSEQYF.

The V and J genes are TRBV7-2 and TRBJ2-1; 7 nucleotides align to TRBD1. There are 16 residues in the CDR3. Germline lookup yields CDR1 SGHTA and CDR2 FQGNSA. The V segment lost 5 bases and the J segment 4 bases; nucleotides outside the gene matches: 11. The CDR3 reads CASSRKGAGYYNEQFF. CDR3 DNA sequence: TGTGCCAGCAGCCGGAAGGGGGCCGGCTATTACAATGAGCAGTTCTTC.

This clone was detected once. The CDR3 reads CASSQQSGGGSTDTQYF. As DNA, the CDR3 is TGCGCCAGCAGCCAACAATCGGGAGGTGGGAGCACAGATACGCAGTATTTT. V and J are TRBV4-3 and TRBJ2-3; 7 nucleotides match TRBD2. CDR1 is LGHNA and CDR2 is YSLEER in the germline V gene. Trimming removed 2 bases from V and 0 bases from J; junction bases left unmatched: 8. CDR3 length: 17 residues.

This clone has just a few counts. V and J are TRBV20-1 and TRBJ1-2, with D possibly being TRBD1 (5 bases). V was clipped by 4 bases and J by 6 bases, with 9 bases between them. The CDR3 has 11 residues. Looked up from germline, CDR1 is DFQATT and CDR2 is SNEGSKA (reference sequence). The CDR3 spells CSAMAGNGYTF. The DNA for the CDR3 is TGCAGTGCTATGGCAGGGAATGGCTACACCTTC.

J is TRBJ1-5 and V is TRBV7-3; D might be TRBD1 (5 bases). This CDR3 comprises 15 residues. V was trimmed by 2 bases and J by 2 bases, leaving 10 bases between them. The germline CDR1 and CDR2 sequences are SGHTA and FQGTGA. CDR3 region: CASSLRGGGNQPQHF. Written as DNA, the CDR3 is TGTGCCAGCAGCTTACGTGGAGGGGGCAATCAGCCCCAGCATTTT.

The V gene is TRBV7-7, the J gene TRBJ1-1; D perhaps matches TRBD1 (5 bases). Per germline, CDR1 SSHAT and CDR2 FNYEAQ (reference sequence). The CDR3 contains 13 residues. The CDR3, as DNA: TGTGCTAGCTCTCCGGACAAGAACACTGAAGCTTTCTTT. Protein: CASSPDKNTEAFF.

The rearrangement uses TRBV30 and TRBJ2-5, with D unclear. The CDR3 extends over 13 amino acids. CDR1 and CDR2 from the germline V gene are GTSNPN and SVGIG (reference sequence). The V end lost 5 bases, the J end lost 5 bases, and 15 bases lay between the germline ends. CDR3 DNA sequence: TGTGCCTGGGACGTCACCCTGGGGGAGACCCAGTACTTC. This sequence encodes CAWDVTLGETQYF.

J is TRBJ2-5 and V is TRBV25-1; 8 nucleotides match TRBD1. This CDR3 spans 17 amino acids. With V trimmed by 3 bases and J by 1 base, 10 bases remained unmatched. In germline, CDR1 is MGHDK, CDR2 SYGVNS. The CDR3 region is CASSDIGTGRLQETQYF. CDR3 sequence (DNA): TGTGCCAGCAGTGATATAGGGACAGGACGCCTCCAAGAGACCCAGTACTTC.

The rearrangement links TRBV28 to TRBJ2-7; D assignment may be TRBD1 or TRBD2 (5 bases each). Trimming took off 6 bases at V and 2 bases at J, with 17 bases between the two ends. The V gene's germline CDR1 is MDHEN and CDR2 SYDVKM. The CDR3 extends over 15 amino acids. The CDR3 DNA reads TGTGCCAGCAGCCGATTGGGGGAGAAGACCTACGAGCAGTACTTC. Amino acids: CASSRLGEKTYEQYF.

This clone was found once. The CDR3 DNA reads TGTGCCAGCAGTGAAGCGCTAGGAGGGCCGAACACTGAAGCTTTCTTT. Protein product: CASSEALGGPNTEAFF. The chain uses TRBV2 and TRBJ1-1; no firm D call. The CDR3 length is 16 residues. The ends were cut back, 0 bases at V and 1 base at J, with 12 bases in the middle. The V gene's germline CDR1 is SNHLY and CDR2 FYNNEI.

V and J are TRBV12-2 and TRBJ1-2. TRBV12-2 is shown as a pseudogene. This CDR3 spans 15 amino acids. The CDR3 sequence: CASRLDFPGVYGYTF. The CDR3 bases are TGTGCAAGTCGCTTAGATTTCCCGGGAGTTTATGGCTACACCTTC.

The chain employs TRBV5-1 and TRBJ2-2; D is unclear. Germline V gene data show CDR1 as SGHRS and CDR2 as YFSETQ. Trimming left V 0 bases short and J 6 bases short, with 9 bases between. This CDR3 contains 14 residues. Here the CDR3 DNA reads TGCGCCAGCAGCTTGGCCGGATTAGCCGGGGAGCTGTTTTTT. This encodes CASSLAGLAGELFF. Together with reference TRBV5-1 and TRBJ2-2, the CDR3 gives the full variable domain: KAGVTQTPRYLIKTRGQQVTLSCSPISGHRSVSWYQQTPGQGLQFLFEYFSETQRNKGNFPGRFSGRQFSNSRSEMNVSTLELGDSALYLCASSLAGLAGELFFGEGSRLTVL.

The chain joins TRBV7-9 to TRBJ1-1; a weak D match, TRBD1 (5 bases). The CDR3 consists of 12 residues. Deletions cut 7 bases from V and 6 bases from J, with 12 bases between. CDR1 and CDR2 (germline): SEHNR, FQNEAQ (reference sequence). The CDR3 nucleotides read TGTGCCAGCACCCTGGGGACGTCTGAAGCTTTCTTT. As protein: CASTLGTSEAFF.